Presented here are 2 T cell receptor beta chains from one specimen sequenced in a study of glioma-infiltrating T cells. Amplification of TCR alpha and beta CDR3 regions from RNA used iRepertoire nested multiplex PCR. TCRdb re-called the multiplex PCR reads through MiXCR, storing one row per CDR3 protein. Among over 950 distinct CDR3 sequences listed, 25% to 30% were seen once. The sequenced sample was glioma tissue, nonneoplastic brain tissue, or PBMCs (not recorded which). These receptors originate from a human donor with low-grade glioma or glioblastoma, undergoing nonglioma brain surgery, or in good health (not recorded which).

For this clonotype: This beta chain turned up in a library designed for alpha chains; as an off-target read, its abundance says little. The chain joins TRBV4-2 to TRBJ1-2; D uncertain. CDR3 length equals 14 residues. Germline assignment: CDR1 LGHNA and CDR2 YNFKEQ. Trimming shortened V by 0 bases and J by 5 bases, and 10 bases separated the two germline ends. CDR3 loop: CASSQEVRGYGYTF. In DNA, the CDR3 is TGTGCCAGCAGCCAAGAGGTCCGGGGATATGGCTACACCTTC.

The sample holds a few counts of this clonotype. This beta chain was picked up by a library intended for alpha chains and is off target, so its count carries little meaning. V and J are TRBV6-2 or TRBV6-3 and TRBJ1-1; D ambiguous. V was pared by 0 bases and J by 9 bases, with 11 bases between. The germline V gene has CDR1 MNHEY and CDR2 SVGEGT. There are 13 residues in the CDR3. CDR3 protein: CASSYSFGRKAFF. The CDR3 DNA follows: TGTGCCAGCAGTTACTCCTTCGGACGAAAAGCTTTCTTT.